Below, 19 T cell receptor beta chains from the same sample are listed, as sequenced in a study of shared clonotypes between healthy human individuals. Profiled with immunoSEQ multiplex PCR; TCRdb holds only in-frame clones, not every one. The sample has 2 million to 2.5 million clones; 90% to 95% are singletons. Sequencing was performed on naive CD4+ T cells from PBMCs. Subset in this sample: CD45RA+ positively selected. The receptors shown here come from a man between 18 and 29 years old in good health. Some clones in this sample may be carry-over from other donors' samples.

The rearrangement joins TRBV5-6 to TRBJ2-2; 12 bases are shared with TRBD2. The CDR3 is made up of 17 amino acids. The trim removed 4 bases at V and 8 bases at J, leaving 12 bases unmatched. Germline lookup yields CDR1 SGHDT and CDR2 YYEEEE. CDR3 amino acids: CASSTGTSGSLDGELFF. The CDR3 bases are TGTGCCAGCAGCACCGGGACTAGCGGGTCCCTCGATGGGGAGCTGTTTTTT.

This clone was counted a single time. The V gene is TRBV15, the J gene TRBJ1-1; TRBD1 matches at 8 bases. V was pared by 4 bases and J by 6 bases, with 4 bases of the junction left unmatched. Germline CDR1 reads LNHNV; CDR2 reads YYDKDF (reference sequence). This CDR3 comprises 13 residues. The CDR3 sequence: CATSIRQGSEAFF. The CDR3 DNA sequence: TGTGCCACCAGCATAAGACAGGGGTCTGAAGCTTTCTTT.

This clone was detected a few times. The rearrangement uses TRBV4-3 and TRBJ1-1, with unresolved D. Germline V gives CDR1 LGHNA, CDR2 YSLEER. The CDR3 has 13 residues. Trimming pared 1 base from V and 4 bases from J, leaving 7 bases between. Here the CDR3 reads CASSQVRGTEAFF. The CDR3 DNA follows: TGCGCCAGCAGCCAAGTTCGGGGCACTGAAGCTTTCTTT.

The V and J genes are TRBV9 and TRBJ2-4; 8 bases align to TRBD1. This CDR3 is built from 13 residues. The germline V gene has CDR1 SGDLS and CDR2 YYNGEE. V shed 4 bases, J shed 9 bases, and the junction held 6 bases outside the gene matches. CDR3 protein: CASSPRQGIIQYF. The CDR3 region has the DNA TGTGCCAGCAGCCCTCGACAGGGGATCATTCAGTACTTC.

The chain is built from TRBV28 and TRBJ2-7; TRBD2 is a possible D gene (6 bases). V was pared by 5 bases and J by 2 bases, with 19 bases between. The CDR3 is 16 amino acids. CDR1 MDHEN and CDR2 SYDVKM come from the germline V gene. DNA of the CDR3: TGTGCCAGCAGTGCCTTAGGGGCGGGGAGACCCTACGAGCAGTACTTC. This sequence encodes CASSALGAGRPYEQYF.

The gene calls are TRBV7-8 and TRBJ2-7, with D possibly being TRBD1 (6 bases). Germline CDR1 SGHVS, CDR2 FQNEAQ. The germline V and J ends were trimmed by 2 bases and 1 base, with 9 bases remaining between them. The CDR3 contains 14 residues. Written as DNA, the CDR3 is TGTGCCAGCAGCTTACGGGACACTTCCTACGAGCAGTACTTC. Translated, it gives CASSLRDTSYEQYF. Using reference TRBV7-8 and TRBJ2-7 for the parts outside the CDR3, the full variable domain is GAGVSQSPRYKVAKRGQDVALRCDPISGHVSLFWYQQALGQGPEFLTYFQNEAQLDKSGLPSDRFFAERPEGSVSTLKIQRTQQEDSAVYLCASSLRDTSYEQYFGPGTRLTVT.

Remarks on this clone: The sample has other DNA sequences that encode this CDR3 too. This chain links TRBV5-4 with TRBJ1-1; the D gene is possibly TRBD1 (5 bases). CDR3 length equals 14 residues. Germline CDR1 SGHNT, CDR2 YYREEE (reference sequence). Trimming removed 0 bases at V and 1 base at J, with 7 bases between. The CDR3 is CASSLAGRNTEAFF. Here the CDR3 DNA reads TGTGCCAGCAGCTTGGCAGGGAGGAACACTGAAGCTTTCTTT.

This rearrangement joins TRBV7-6 to TRBJ2-1; 9 positions agree with TRBD2. The CDR3 contains 15 residues. Germline values: CDR1 SGHVS, CDR2 FNYEAQ. The junction had 6 bases not matched to a gene; V was cut back by 1 base and J by 8 bases. CDR3 region: CASSLVLAGFDEQFF. CDR3 in DNA: TGTGCCAGCAGCTTAGTGCTAGCGGGATTTGATGAGCAGTTCTTC.

The genes are TRBV19 and TRBJ1-3; no clear D gene. Germline V gene data show CDR1 as LNHDA and CDR2 as SQIVND (reference sequence). The ends were cut back, 1 base at V and 0 bases at J, with 7 bases in the middle. This CDR3 is built from 15 residues. CDR3: CASSIATLSGNTIYF. The CDR3, as DNA: TGTGCCAGTAGTATAGCGACGCTCTCTGGAAACACCATATATTTT.

V gene TRBV28 combines with J gene TRBJ2-4; 9 positions agree with TRBD1. Trimming cost V 8 bases and J 1 base; bases outside gene matches: 9. Germline lookup yields CDR1 MDHEN and CDR2 SYDVKM. The CDR3 spans 16 residues. The CDR3 bases are TGTGCCAGCCGGTACAGGGGGCGTTTGGCCAAAAACATTCAGTACTTC. Residues: CASRYRGRLAKNIQYF.

This chain links TRBV6-5 with TRBJ2-7, with D possibly being TRBD2 (5 bases). Trimming cost V 0 bases and J 4 bases, with 13 bases left between them. The length of the CDR3 is 15 residues. Per germline, CDR1 MNHEY and CDR2 SVGAGI. CDR3 amino acids: CASSYSVEGSYEQYF. CDR3 nucleotide sequence: TGTGCCAGCAGTTACTCGGTCGAGGGTTCGTACGAGCAGTACTTC.

This chain uses TRBV29-1 with TRBJ1-1; 8 bases align to TRBD1. Unmatched junction bases numbered 14, after V lost 6 bases and J lost 2 bases. The CDR3 contains 16 residues. From germline, CDR1 is SQVTM and CDR2 ANQGSEA. This chain's CDR3 is CSVPGRTGLLNTEAFF. CDR3 DNA sequence: TGCAGCGTGCCGGGGAGGACAGGGCTTTTAAACACTGAAGCTTTCTTT.

The rearrangement links TRBV5-1 to TRBJ1-3; D is possibly TRBD1 (6 bases). The CDR3 length is 14 residues. Germline-derived CDR1 and CDR2 are SGHRS and YFSETQ. The ends were cut back, 6 bases at V and 0 bases at J, with 10 bases in the middle. Here the CDR3 reads CASTPRGSGNTIYF. The CDR3 DNA is TGCGCCAGCACCCCCAGGGGCTCTGGAAACACCATATATTTT. The variable domain in full, with the rest retrieved from reference TRBV5-1 and TRBJ1-3, is KAGVTQTPRYLIKTRGQQVTLSCSPISGHRSVSWYQQTPGQGLQFLFEYFSETQRNKGNFPGRFSGRQFSNSRSEMNVSTLELGDSALYLCASTPRGSGNTIYFGEGSWLTVV.

As for this clone: Other nucleotide sequences in the sample specify the same CDR3. V gene TRBV7-9 combines with J gene TRBJ1-1; no firm D call. CDR1 and CDR2 (germline): SEHNR, FQNEAQ (reference sequence). CDR3 length: 13 residues. The V end was cut by 5 bases, the J end by 1 base, with 8 bases between. The CDR3 loop is CASSLTPNTEAFF. Here the CDR3 DNA reads TGTGCCAGCAGCCTCACACCGAACACTGAAGCTTTCTTT.

Points on this clone: Other DNA sequences within the sample encode an identical CDR3. The V and J genes are TRBV5-4 and TRBJ2-7; D not resolved. This CDR3 contains 14 residues. Germline loops: CDR1 SGHNT, CDR2 YYREEE (reference sequence). V lost 0 bases and J lost 2, with 9 bases in between. In nucleotides, the CDR3 is TGTGCCAGCAGCTTGGGTAGACCACCCTACGAGCAGTACTTC. It encodes CASSLGRPPYEQYF.

The chain links TRBV13 to TRBJ2-1; D is uncertain. V lost 1 base, J lost 4 bases, and 11 bases lay in between. The CDR3 has 15 residues. Germline assignment: CDR1 PRHDT and CDR2 FYEKMQ (reference sequence). CDR3 in amino acids: CASSLVTVLYNEQFF. The CDR3 region has the DNA TGTGCCAGCAGCTTAGTAACAGTTTTATACAATGAGCAGTTCTTC. The entire variable domain, with the rest obtained from reference TRBV13 and TRBJ2-1, is as follows: AAGVIQSPRHLIKEKRETATLKCYPIPRHDTVYWYQQGPGQDPQFLISFYEKMQSDKGSIPDRFSAQQFSDYHSELNMSSLELGDSALYFCASSLVTVLYNEQFFGPGTRLTVL.

This chain joins TRBV5-4 and TRBJ2-2, with TRBD2 as a possible D gene (5 bases). Germline V gives CDR1 SGHNT, CDR2 YYREEE (reference sequence). This CDR3 comprises 16 residues. V was shortened by 2 bases and J by 0 bases, with 11 bases between the two germline ends. The CDR3 DNA is TGTGCCAGCAGCTTCGGGCGGGCAGCGAACACCGGGGAGCTGTTTTTT. Amino acids: CASSFGRAANTGELFF.

Comments on this clone: Other DNA sequences in the same sample also yield this CDR3. The chain couples TRBV28 to TRBJ2-7; TRBD2 matches at 10 bases. Germline CDR1 is MDHEN and CDR2 is SYDVKM. V shed 6 bases and J 1 base; nucleotides not matched to a gene: 3. The CDR3 contains 14 residues. As DNA, the CDR3 is TGTGCCAGCAGCTTAGCGGGGGGTTCCTACGAGCAGTACTTC. Encoded protein: CASSLAGGSYEQYF.

This chain joins TRBV7-9 and TRBJ1-6; no clear D. This CDR3 region has 12 residues. V dropped 6 bases and J dropped 7 bases, with 7 bases sitting between them. Germline CDR1 is SEHNR and CDR2 is FQNEAQ (reference sequence). The CDR3 protein is CASSVGNSPLHF. CDR3 sequence (DNA): TGTGCCAGCAGTGTTGGGAATTCACCCCTCCACTTT.